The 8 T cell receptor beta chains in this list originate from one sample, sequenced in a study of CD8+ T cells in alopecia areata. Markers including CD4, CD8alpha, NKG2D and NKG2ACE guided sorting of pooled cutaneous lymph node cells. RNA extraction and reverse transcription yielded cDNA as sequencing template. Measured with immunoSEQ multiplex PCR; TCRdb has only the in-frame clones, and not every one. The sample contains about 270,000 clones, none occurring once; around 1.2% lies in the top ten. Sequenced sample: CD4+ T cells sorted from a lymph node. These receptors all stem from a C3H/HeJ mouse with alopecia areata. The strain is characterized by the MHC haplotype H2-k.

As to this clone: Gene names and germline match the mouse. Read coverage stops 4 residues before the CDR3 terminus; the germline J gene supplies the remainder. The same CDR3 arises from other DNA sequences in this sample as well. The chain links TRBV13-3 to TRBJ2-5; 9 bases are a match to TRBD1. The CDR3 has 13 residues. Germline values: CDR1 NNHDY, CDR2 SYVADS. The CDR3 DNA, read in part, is TGTGCCAGCAGCAGGGACAGGGAAGAC. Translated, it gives CASSRDRED. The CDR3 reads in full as CASSRDREDTQYF.

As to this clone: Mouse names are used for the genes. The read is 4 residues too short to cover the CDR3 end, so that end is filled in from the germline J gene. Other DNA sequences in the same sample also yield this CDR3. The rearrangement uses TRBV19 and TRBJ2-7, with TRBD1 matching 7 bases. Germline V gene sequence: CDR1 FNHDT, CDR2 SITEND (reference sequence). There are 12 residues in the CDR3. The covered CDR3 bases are TGTGCCAGCAGTCGACAGGGATAT. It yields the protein CASSRQGY. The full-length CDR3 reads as CASSRQGYEQYF. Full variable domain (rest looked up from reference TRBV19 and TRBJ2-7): GGIITQTPKFLIGQEGQKLTLKCQQNFNHDTMYWYRQDSGKGLRLIYYSITENDLQKGDLSEGYDASREKKSSFSLTVTSAQKNEMAVFLCASSRQGYEQYFGPGTRLTVL.

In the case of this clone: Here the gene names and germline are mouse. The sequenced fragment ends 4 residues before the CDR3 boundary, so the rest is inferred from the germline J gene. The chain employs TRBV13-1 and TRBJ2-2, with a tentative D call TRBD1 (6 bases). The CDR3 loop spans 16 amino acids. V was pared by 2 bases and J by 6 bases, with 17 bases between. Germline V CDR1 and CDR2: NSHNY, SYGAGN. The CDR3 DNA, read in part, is TGTGCCAGCAGTGAACCTACCAGGGGTGGGCCCGGG. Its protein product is CASSEPTRGGPG. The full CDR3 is CASSEPTRGGPGQLYF.

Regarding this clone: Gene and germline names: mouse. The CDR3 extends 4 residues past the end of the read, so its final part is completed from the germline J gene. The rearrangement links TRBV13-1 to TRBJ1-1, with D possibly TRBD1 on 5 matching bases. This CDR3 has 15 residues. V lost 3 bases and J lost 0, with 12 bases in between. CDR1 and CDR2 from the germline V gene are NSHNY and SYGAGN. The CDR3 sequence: CASSGGKDTNTEVFF. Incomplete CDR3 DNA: TGTGCCAGCAGTGGAGGGAAGGACACAAACACA.

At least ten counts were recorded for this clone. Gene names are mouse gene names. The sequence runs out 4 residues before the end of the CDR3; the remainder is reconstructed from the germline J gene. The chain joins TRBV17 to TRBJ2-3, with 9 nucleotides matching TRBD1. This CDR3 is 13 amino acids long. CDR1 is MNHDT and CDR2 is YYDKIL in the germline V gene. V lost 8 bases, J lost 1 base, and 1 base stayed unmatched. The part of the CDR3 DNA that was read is TGTGCTAGCGGGGACAGGGGTGCAGAA. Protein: CASGDRGAE. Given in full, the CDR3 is CASGDRGAETLYF.

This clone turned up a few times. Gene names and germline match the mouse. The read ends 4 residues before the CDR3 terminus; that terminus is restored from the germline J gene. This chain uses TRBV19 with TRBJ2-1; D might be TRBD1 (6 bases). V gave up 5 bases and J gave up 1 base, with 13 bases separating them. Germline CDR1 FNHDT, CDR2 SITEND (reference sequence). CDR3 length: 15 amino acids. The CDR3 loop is CASRSPGQNYAEQFF. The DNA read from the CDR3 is TGTGCCAGCAGATCGCCGGGACAAAACTATGCT.

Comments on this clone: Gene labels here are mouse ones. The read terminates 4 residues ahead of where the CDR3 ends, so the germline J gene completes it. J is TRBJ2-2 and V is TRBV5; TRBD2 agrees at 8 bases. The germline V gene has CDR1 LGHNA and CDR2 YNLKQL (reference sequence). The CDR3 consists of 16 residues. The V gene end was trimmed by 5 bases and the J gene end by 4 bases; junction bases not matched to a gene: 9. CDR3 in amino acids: CASSTRGGAGTGQLYF. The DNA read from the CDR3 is TGTGCCAGCAGCACTCGGGGGGGCGCTGGCACCGGG.

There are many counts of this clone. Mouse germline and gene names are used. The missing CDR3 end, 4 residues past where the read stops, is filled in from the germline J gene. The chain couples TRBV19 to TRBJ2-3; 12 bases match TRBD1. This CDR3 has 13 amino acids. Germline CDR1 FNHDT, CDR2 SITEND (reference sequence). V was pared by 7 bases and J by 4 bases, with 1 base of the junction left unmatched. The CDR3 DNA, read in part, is TGTGCCAGCGGGACAGGGGGCCCAGAA. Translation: CASGTGGPE. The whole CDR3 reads CASGTGGPETLYF.